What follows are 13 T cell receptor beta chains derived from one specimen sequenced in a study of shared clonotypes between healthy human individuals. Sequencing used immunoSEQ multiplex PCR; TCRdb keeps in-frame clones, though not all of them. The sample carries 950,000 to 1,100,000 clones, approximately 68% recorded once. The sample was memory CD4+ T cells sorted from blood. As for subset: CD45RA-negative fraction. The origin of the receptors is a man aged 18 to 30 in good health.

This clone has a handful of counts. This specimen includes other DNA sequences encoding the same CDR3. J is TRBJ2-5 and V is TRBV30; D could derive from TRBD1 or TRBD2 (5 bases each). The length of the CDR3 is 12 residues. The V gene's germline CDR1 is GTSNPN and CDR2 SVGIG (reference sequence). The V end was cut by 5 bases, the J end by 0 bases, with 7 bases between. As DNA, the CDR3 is TGTGCCTGGGGGGGACACCAAGAGACCCAGTACTTC. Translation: CAWGGHQETQYF.

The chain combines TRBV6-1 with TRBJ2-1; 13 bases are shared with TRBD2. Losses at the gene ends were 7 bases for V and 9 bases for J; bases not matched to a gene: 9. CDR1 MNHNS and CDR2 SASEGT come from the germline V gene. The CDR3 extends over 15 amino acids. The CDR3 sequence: CASNPTSGGAVEQFF. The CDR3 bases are TGTGCCAGCAATCCCACTAGCGGGGGGGCGGTTGAGCAGTTCTTC.

CDR3: CASGPGQANQPQHF. DNA of the CDR3: TGTGCTAGTGGTCCAGGACAGGCCAATCAGCCCCAGCATTTT. The chain has TRBV12-5 and TRBJ1-5, with 7 bases identical to TRBD1. Germline-derived CDR1 and CDR2 are LGHNT and FRNRAP. V shed 5 bases, J shed 3 bases, and the junction held 4 bases outside the gene matches. The CDR3 runs 14 residues.

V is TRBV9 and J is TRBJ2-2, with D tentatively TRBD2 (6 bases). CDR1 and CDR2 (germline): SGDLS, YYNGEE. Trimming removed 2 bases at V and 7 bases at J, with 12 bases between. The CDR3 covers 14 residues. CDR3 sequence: CASSVAGQGGELFF. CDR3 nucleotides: TGTGCCAGCAGCGTTGCGGGGCAGGGCGGGGAGCTGTTTTTT.

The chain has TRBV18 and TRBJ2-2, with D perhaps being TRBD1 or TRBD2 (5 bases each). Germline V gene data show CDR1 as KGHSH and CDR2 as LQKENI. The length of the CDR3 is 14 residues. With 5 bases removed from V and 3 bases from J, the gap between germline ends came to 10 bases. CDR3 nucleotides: TGTGCCAGCTCATCCGGGACGGACACCGGGGAGCTGTTTTTT. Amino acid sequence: CASSSGTDTGELFF.

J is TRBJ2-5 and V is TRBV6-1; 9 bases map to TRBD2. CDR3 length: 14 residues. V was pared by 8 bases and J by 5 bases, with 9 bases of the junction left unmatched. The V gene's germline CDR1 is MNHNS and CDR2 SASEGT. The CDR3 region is CASRLEAGGETQYF. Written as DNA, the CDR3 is TGTGCCAGCCGCCTCGAAGCGGGAGGCGAGACCCAGTACTTC.

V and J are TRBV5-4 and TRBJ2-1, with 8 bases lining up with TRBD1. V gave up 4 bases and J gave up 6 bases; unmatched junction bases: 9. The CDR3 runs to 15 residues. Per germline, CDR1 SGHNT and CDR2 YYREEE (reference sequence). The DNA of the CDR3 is TGTGCCAGCAGCCCTGGACAGGGTATGGCCAATGAGCAGTTCTTC. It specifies CASSPGQGMANEQFF. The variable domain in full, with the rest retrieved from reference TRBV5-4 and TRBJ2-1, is ETGVTQSPTHLIKTRGQQVTLRCSSQSGHNTVSWYQQALGQGPQFIFQYYREEENGRGNFPPRFSGLQFPNYSSELNVNALELDDSALYLCASSPGQGMANEQFFGPGTRLTVL.

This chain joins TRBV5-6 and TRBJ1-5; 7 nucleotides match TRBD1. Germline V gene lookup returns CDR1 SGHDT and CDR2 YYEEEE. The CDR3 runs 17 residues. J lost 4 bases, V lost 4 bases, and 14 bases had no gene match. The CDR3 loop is CASSQSYRGQPNQPQHF. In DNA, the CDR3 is TGTGCCAGCAGCCAATCTTACAGGGGTCAACCTAATCAGCCCCAGCATTTT. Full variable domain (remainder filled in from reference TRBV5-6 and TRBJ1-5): DAGVTQSPTHLIKTRGQQVTLRCSPKSGHDTVSWYQQALGQGPQFIFQYYEEEERQRGNFPDRFSGHQFPNYSSELNVNALLLGDSALYLCASSQSYRGQPNQPQHFGDGTRLSIL.

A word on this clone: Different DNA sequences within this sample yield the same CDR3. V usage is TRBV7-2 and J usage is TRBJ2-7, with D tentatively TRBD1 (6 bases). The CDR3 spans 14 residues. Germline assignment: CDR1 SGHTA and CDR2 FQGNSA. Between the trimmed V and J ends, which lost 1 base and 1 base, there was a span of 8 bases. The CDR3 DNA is TGTGCCAGCAGCTTAGTACAGGGTTCCTACGAGCAGTACTTC. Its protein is CASSLVQGSYEQYF.

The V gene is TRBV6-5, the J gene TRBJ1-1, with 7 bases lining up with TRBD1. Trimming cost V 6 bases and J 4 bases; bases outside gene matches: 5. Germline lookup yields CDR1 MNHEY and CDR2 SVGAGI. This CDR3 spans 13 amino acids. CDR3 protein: CASSRGGGTEAFF. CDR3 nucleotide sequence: TGTGCCAGCAGCAGGGGGGGCGGCACTGAAGCTTTCTTT.

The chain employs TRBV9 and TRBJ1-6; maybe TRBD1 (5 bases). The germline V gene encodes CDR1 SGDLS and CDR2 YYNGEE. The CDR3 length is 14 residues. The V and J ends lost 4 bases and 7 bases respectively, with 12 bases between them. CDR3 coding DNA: TGTGCCAGCAGCTCCAGGGACGTCAATTCACCCCTCCACTTT. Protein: CASSSRDVNSPLHF.

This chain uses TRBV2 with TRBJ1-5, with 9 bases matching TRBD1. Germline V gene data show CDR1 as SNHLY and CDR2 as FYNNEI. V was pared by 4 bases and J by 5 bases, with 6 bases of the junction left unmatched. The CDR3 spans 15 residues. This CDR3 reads CASSVQTGGYQPQHF. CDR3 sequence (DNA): TGTGCCAGCAGTGTCCAGACAGGGGGATATCAGCCCCAGCATTTT. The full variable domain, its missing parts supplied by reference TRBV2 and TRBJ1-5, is EPEVTQTPSHQVTQMGQEVILRCVPISNHLYFYWYRQILGQKVEFLVSFYNNEISEKSEIFDDQFSVERPDGSNFTLKIRSTKLEDSAMYFCASSVQTGGYQPQHFGDGTRLSIL.

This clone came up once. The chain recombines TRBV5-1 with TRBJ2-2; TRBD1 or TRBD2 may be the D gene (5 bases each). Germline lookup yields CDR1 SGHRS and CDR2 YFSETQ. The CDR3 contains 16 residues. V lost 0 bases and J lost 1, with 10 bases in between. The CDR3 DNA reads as TGCGCCAGCAGCTTGGATGCAGGGAGGAACACCGGGGAGCTGTTTTTT. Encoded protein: CASSLDAGRNTGELFF.